The rows below give T cell receptor beta chains drawn from one sample of a study of blood T cell repertoires in COVID-19. This table comes from immunoSEQ multiplex PCR, and its TCRdb copy is limited to in-frame clones, with some not included. In the table there are approximately 61,000 clones, around 80% of which are singletons. What was sequenced was peripheral blood. Every receptor here comes from a woman aged 70-85 years with acute or convalescent COVID-19. Each CDR3 is given with its conserved first and last residue. A D gene is named only where the DNA matches it firmly. The listing skips clone size in some rows; elsewhere it reads once, few, many or a size class.

cdr3_nt cdr3_aa d_call v_call clone_size j_call cdr3_length
TGTGCCAGCAGCTTGAAACAGGGGGCTTCCGGGGAGCTGTTTTTT CASSLKQGASGELFF TRBD1 TRBV5-4 - TRBJ2-2 15
TGTGCCAGCAGCCTGACACGGGGGTACACTGAAGCTTTCTTT CASSLTRGYTEAFF - TRBV3-1/TRBV3-2 - TRBJ1-1 14
TGTGCCAGCAGATTCCGGGACAGGGCCTCAGATAGCAATCAGCCCCAGCATTTT CASRFRDRASDSNQPQHF TRBD1 TRBV2 - TRBJ1-5 18
TGTGCCAGCACTGACAGGGGGCGCCCCTACGAGCAGTACTTC CASTDRGRPYEQYF TRBD1 TRBV2 - TRBJ2-7 14
TGTGCCACCGAGAATCGGGACAGCTCAGGCTACGAGCAGTACTTC CATENRDSSGYEQYF TRBD1 TRBV10-3 - TRBJ2-7 15
TGCGCCAGCAGCTCAAGGGGGTCTAGCGAGCAGTACTTC CASSSRGSSEQYF - TRBV5-1 - TRBJ2-7 13
TGTGCCAGTAGTATATTGGCAGGGGGCGATTCACCCCTCCACTTT CASSILAGGDSPLHF TRBD1 TRBV19 - TRBJ1-6 15
TGCGCCAGCAGCGCGAGCGGGGGTAGTAACAATGAGCAGTTCTTC CASSASGGSNNEQFF TRBD2 TRBV5-1 - TRBJ2-1 15
TGTGCCAGCAGTGGTCACAGGGGGCGCCCGGACACCGGGGAGCTGTTTTTT CASSGHRGRPDTGELFF TRBD1 TRBV25-1 once TRBJ2-2 17
TGCGCCAGCAGCCAAGACGCGGGAGGGCAACATGGCTACACCTTC CASSQDAGGQHGYTF - TRBV4-1 few TRBJ1-2 15
TGTGCCAGCAGCCCACGACTAGCGGGGGTCTACTACAATGAGCAGTTCTTC CASSPRLAGVYYNEQFF TRBD2 TRBV14 - TRBJ2-1 17
TGCGCCAGCGAAGCTAGCGGGGGGGCAGCGGAGCAGTACTTC CASEASGGAAEQYF TRBD2 TRBV5-1 - TRBJ2-7 14
TGTGCCAGCAGTGAAGGTGGGCAGGGGTACATTCAGTACTTC CASSEGGQGYIQYF - TRBV25-1 - TRBJ2-4 14
TGTGCCAGTAGTATGGTTGGGACAGGGGGTTTAAATTCACCCCTCCACTTT CASSMVGTGGLNSPLHF TRBD1 TRBV19 - TRBJ1-6 17
TGTGCCAGCGTATCGGCTAGCGGGCAAGAGACCCAGTACTTC CASVSASGQETQYF TRBD2 TRBV28 - TRBJ2-5 14
TGTGCCAGCAGCTTATGGGCAGTTTCTGGTGAGCAGTTCTTC CASSLWAVSGEQFF - TRBV7-2 - TRBJ2-1 14
TGTGCCAGCAGCCCCAGGATTAACACTGAAGCTTTCTTT CASSPRINTEAFF - TRBV6-2/TRBV6-3 once TRBJ1-1 13
TGTGCCAGCAGCGAACTAGCGGGGGGTATTCAAGAGACCCAGTACTTC CASSELAGGIQETQYF TRBD2 TRBV7-6 - TRBJ2-5 16
TGTGCCAGCGCGACTAGCGGCCCCTACGAGCAGTACTTC CASATSGPYEQYF TRBD2 TRBV7-9 - TRBJ2-7 13
TGTGCCAGCAGCTACCTTCTAGCATCCGAGCAGTTCTTC CASSYLLASEQFF - TRBV7-9 - TRBJ2-1 13
TGTGCCAGCACCTTGCATAACTCCGTCCTGACTTTC CASTLHNSVLTF - TRBV2 - TRBJ2-6 12
TGTGCCAGCAGTGAATCTGCTAGCGAAGAGACCCAGTACTTC CASSESASEETQYF - TRBV25-1 - TRBJ2-5 14
TGTGCCAGTAGTAGCCCTCCGGGACTAGCGGGGGGGCCCCACGAGCAGTACTTC CASSSPPGLAGGPHEQYF TRBD2 TRBV19 - TRBJ2-7 18
TGTGCCAGCAGTTCCCTGGGGAGGGGGTATGGCTACACCTTC CASSSLGRGYGYTF - TRBV6-5 once TRBJ1-2 14
TGTGCCAGCCTAGCGGGTTACGAGCAGTACTTC CASLAGYEQYF TRBD2 TRBV7-8 - TRBJ2-7 11
TGTGCCAGCAGTGACAGGGTAACTGAAGCTTTCTTT CASSDRVTEAFF - TRBV6-1 - TRBJ1-1 12
TGTGCCAGCAGCACCGGGACTATGAACACAGATACGCAGTATTTT CASSTGTMNTDTQYF TRBD2 TRBV14 - TRBJ2-3 15
TGCGCCAGCAGCCGCGGACAGGGGGCGAGCAATCAGCCCCAGCATTTT CASSRGQGASNQPQHF TRBD1 TRBV4-1 - TRBJ1-5 16
TGTGCCAGCAGCCCCAGCCCGAGGGTGAACACTGAAGCTTTCTTT CASSPSPRVNTEAFF - TRBV7-2 once TRBJ1-1 15
TGTGCCAGCAGCGTGGGGACAGGGGCGGGAGAGACCCAGTACTTC CASSVGTGAGETQYF TRBD1 TRBV9 - TRBJ2-5 15
TGTGCCAGCAGCTCGAAAAAAGGGACAGGCTCCCGCGAGCAGTACTTC CASSSKKGTGSREQYF TRBD1 TRBV5-4 - TRBJ2-7 16
TGTGCCAGCAGCCCCCGCCCGCAGTATGCTAACTATGGCTACACCTTC CASSPRPQYANYGYTF - TRBV7-2 - TRBJ1-2 16
TGTGCCAGCAGCCAAGCGGAGGGGTGGGAGCAGTACTTC CASSQAEGWEQYF - TRBV3-1/TRBV3-2 few TRBJ2-7 13
TGTGCCAGCAGCCAAGATTCGGCTAATGAAAAACTGTTTTTT CASSQDSANEKLFF - TRBV4-2 - TRBJ1-4 14
TGTGCCAGCAGCCAACCGGTCGGAACTAATGAAAAACTGTTTTTT CASSQPVGTNEKLFF - TRBV16 - TRBJ1-4 15
TGTGCCAGCAGCCCCCAGACGGCTACAGACTATGGCTACACCTTC CASSPQTATDYGYTF - TRBV7-3 - TRBJ1-2 15
TGTGCCAGCGAACAGGGCGGAAACTATGGCTACACCTTC CASEQGGNYGYTF - TRBV2 - TRBJ1-2 13